A selection of T cell receptor beta chains follows, all from one sample in a study of T cell changes during pregnancy in multiple sclerosis. Repertoires were generated with immunoSEQ multiplex PCR, while TCRdb's copy carries only in-frame clones and drops some. The data hold tens of thousands of clones, with 93% observed a single time. The sample was peripheral blood, taken in the second trimester of pregnancy. The receptors here all came from a female donor with multiple sclerosis, enrolled in a pregnancy study. The CDR3 runs from the conserved cysteine through the conserved F or W. The order of the fields is D gene, clone size, V gene, J gene, CDR3 length, CDR3 DNA, CDR3 protein. A D gene is named only where the DNA matches it firmly. The size of a clone is reported for some rows only, either as once, few or many, or as a class for expanded clones.

.	.	TRBV7-2	TRBJ1-2	12	TGTGCCAGCAGCCGAGACACCTATGGCTACACCTTC	CASSRDTYGYTF
.	.	TRBV5-5	TRBJ1-4	14	TGTGCCAGCAGCCAGGGAGGTGGGGGTGAAAAACTGTTTTTT	CASSQGGGGEKLFF
TRBD2	.	TRBV5-4	TRBJ2-3	16	TGTGCCAGCAGCACCGCCAGCGGGATACTCACAGATACGCAGTATTTT	CASSTASGILTDTQYF
.	.	TRBV12-5	TRBJ2-1	14	TGTGCTAGTGCTCCTGGGCAGGCCTACAATGAGCAGTTCTTC	CASAPGQAYNEQFF
.	.	TRBV5-1	TRBJ2-2	17	TGCGCCAGCAGCTTGGGTAAACGGGGTACGAACACCGGGGAGCTGTTTTTT	CASSLGKRGTNTGELFF
TRBD2	.	TRBV4-3	TRBJ2-1	18	TGCGCCAGCAGCCAAGAAAGAGCGGGAGATTCTCTCCTAGATGAGCAGTTCTTC	CASSQERAGDSLLDEQFF
TRBD1	.	TRBV29-1	TRBJ2-7	15	TGCAGCGTTGAGAACCGGACAGGGCCTGCCTACGAGCAGTACTTC	CSVENRTGPAYEQYF
.	.	TRBV6-1	TRBJ2-7	15	TGTGCCAGCAGTGAGGGTGATAGCGGACCCTACGAGCAGTACTTC	CASSEGDSGPYEQYF
TRBD2	few	TRBV6-1	TRBJ2-3	19	TGTGCCAGCAGTGAACCAGGGACTAGCGGGAGTTTCGGCACAGATACGCAGTATTTT	CASSEPGTSGSFGTDTQYF
.	.	TRBV29-1	TRBJ1-2	13	TGCAGCGTTTTTAAGAGCGGGATGGACGGCTACACCTTC	CSVFKSGMDGYTF
.	.	TRBV27	TRBJ1-1	17	TGTGCCAGCAGTCAAAGGGGGGGGGATAGAGGGAACACTGAAGCTTTCTTT	CASSQRGGDRGNTEAFF
.	.	TRBV5-5	TRBJ1-2	15	TGTGCCAGCAGCTTGGTGGGGCCTTTAAACTATGGCTACACCTTC	CASSLVGPLNYGYTF
.	.	TRBV6-1	TRBJ2-7	13	TGTGCCAGCAGTGAACGAGGGGGTCCCGAGCAGTACTTC	CASSERGGPEQYF
.	.	TRBV15	TRBJ2-1	12	TGTGCCACCAGCAGTGGGGGGTATGAGCAGTTCTTC	CATSSGGYEQFF
TRBD2	.	TRBV4-3	TRBJ2-7	15	TGCGCCAGCAGCCAAAAAGCGGGAGGGCCCTACGAGCAGTACTTC	CASSQKAGGPYEQYF
.	.	TRBV25-1	TRBJ2-7	15	TGTGCCAGCAGTGAAAACGGACAGAAGGACTACGAGCAGTACTTC	CASSENGQKDYEQYF
TRBD1	.	TRBV7-9	TRBJ2-3	15	TGTGCCAGCAGCTACCCGGGACAGGAGAGAGATACGCAGTATTTT	CASSYPGQERDTQYF
TRBD1	once	TRBV28	TRBJ1-5	16	TGTGCCAGTTGCCTAAGTGGACAGGGGAAACGTCAGCCCCAGCATTTT	CASCLSGQGKRQPQHF
TRBD2	.	TRBV11-2	TRBJ2-1	16	TGTGCCAGCAGCTTAGTGGGGACTAGCGGCTACAATGAGCAGTTCTTC	CASSLVGTSGYNEQFF
TRBD2	.	TRBV5-4	TRBJ2-2	17	TGTGCCAGCAGTAAGGAGCTAGCGGGAGTTAATGCCGGGGAGCTGTTTTTT	CASSKELAGVNAGELFF
.	.	TRBV11-3	TRBJ2-1	16	TGTGCCAGCAGCTCCGTACAGGGAAAGATGGACAATGAGCAGTTCTTC	CASSSVQGKMDNEQFF
TRBD1	.	TRBV5-1	TRBJ2-7	14	TGCGCCAGCAGCTCGGACAGGCCGATAACCGAGCAGTACTTC	CASSSDRPITEQYF
.	.	TRBV2	TRBJ1-1	12	TGTGCCAGCACCATGTTGAACACTGAAGCTTTCTTT	CASTMLNTEAFF
TRBD2	.	TRBV12-5	TRBJ2-1	18	TGTGCTAGTGGTTTAAACGGACTAGCGGGAGGAGCCTACAATGAGCAGTTCTTC	CASGLNGLAGGAYNEQFF
.	few	TRBV18	TRBJ1-2	12	TGTGCCAGCTCACCGGAGCTCGGGGGCTACACCTTC	CASSPELGGYTF
.	.	TRBV6-6	TRBJ1-5	13	TGTGCCAGCAGCACAGGTATCAATCAGCCCCAGCATTTT	CASSTGINQPQHF
TRBD1	medium-sized	TRBV7-9	TRBJ1-2	17	TGTGCCAGCAGCCATGGGGCGATGACAGGGGCTAACTATGGCTACACCTTC	CASSHGAMTGANYGYTF
.	.	TRBV4-1	TRBJ1-4	13	TGCGCCAGCGGAACGGGGGGGAATGAAAAACTGTTTTTT	CASGTGGNEKLFF
.	once	TRBV28	TRBJ1-1	16	TGTGCCAGCAGAGTCCCTTCCCTGAACGGCGGGACTGAAGCTTTCTTT	CASRVPSLNGGTEAFF
TRBD1	.	TRBV7-9	TRBJ2-1	17	TGTGCCACCCAACCGTGGGACAGGGTTCGGCCCTACAATGAGCAGTTCTTC	CATQPWDRVRPYNEQFF
.	.	TRBV23-1	TRBJ2-5	16	TGCGCCAGCAGTCCCTCCGAGGGGAGGAGTGAAGAGACCCAGTACTTC	CASSPSEGRSEETQYF
.	.	TRBV5-1	TRBJ1-1	14	TGCGCCAGCAGCCTGACAGTAGGGATCACTGAAGCTTTCTTT	CASSLTVGITEAFF
.	.	TRBV7-7	TRBJ2-2	14	TGTGCTAGCAGCTTATTCGGGGAATCCGGGGAGCTGTTTTTT	CASSLFGESGELFF
TRBD1	.	TRBV6-5	TRBJ1-3	15	TGTGCCAGCAGGTCCGAGGGGACAGGGGTAAACACCATATATTTT	CASRSEGTGVNTIYF
TRBD2	.	TRBV28	TRBJ2-2	17	TGTGCCAGCAGTTTACTGGGGACTAGCGGAAACACCGGGGAGCTGTTTTTT	CASSLLGTSGNTGELFF
.	.	TRBV7-9	TRBJ2-7	13	TGTGCCAGCAGCTTACTTCAGGCGTACGAGCAGTACTTC	CASSLLQAYEQYF
TRBD2	once	TRBV30	TRBJ2-2	14	TGTGCCTGGAGCGGGGGGGCGGGCACCGGGGAGCTGTTTTTT	CAWSGGAGTGELFF
TRBD2	.	TRBV7-9	TRBJ2-2	16	TGTGCCAGCAATAGAAGCGGGAGAGCCAGGACCGGGGAGCTGTTTTTT	CASNRSGRARTGELFF
TRBD2	.	TRBV10-2	TRBJ2-2	15	TGCGCCAGCAAAGATAGCGGGAGGTCCACCGGGGAGCTGTTTTTT	CASKDSGRSTGELFF
.	.	TRBV5-6	TRBJ1-5	14	TGTGCCAGCAGCTTGATGGGGGCGGCTCAGCCCCAGCATTTT	CASSLMGAAQPQHF
TRBD2	.	TRBV2	TRBJ2-5	17	TGTGCCAGCAGTGAAGGGATTAGGGGACTAGCCCGAGAGACCCAGTACTTC	CASSEGIRGLARETQYF
TRBD1	.	TRBV29-1	TRBJ1-2	13	TGCAGCGTCGGGGGACAGCGAAACTATGGCTACACCTTC	CSVGGQRNYGYTF
.	.	TRBV28	TRBJ1-2	13	TGTGCCGGCAGCGGGAGCAGGGCCCTTGGCTACACCTTC	CAGSGSRALGYTF
.	.	TRBV15	TRBJ2-5	13	TGTGCCACCAGCAGAGATCTCCGAGAGACCCAGTACTTC	CATSRDLRETQYF
.	.	TRBV7-2	TRBJ2-1	17	TGTGCCAGCAGCCCCAATACCGGGACACGTCGTAACAATGAGCAGTTCTTC	CASSPNTGTRRNNEQFF
.	.	TRBV7-2	TRBJ1-1	14	TGTGCCAGCAGCTTAGATAATCGAGCCACTGAAGCTTTCTTT	CASSLDNRATEAFF
.	.	TRBV7-9	TRBJ2-1	15	TGTGCCAGCACCAATCCAGGGGCGTCCTACAATGAGCAGTTCTTC	CASTNPGASYNEQFF
.	once	TRBV7-9	TRBJ2-1	15	TGTGCCAGCAGCTTAGCCCCGGGACTCTTTGGCGAGCAGTTCTTC	CASSLAPGLFGEQFF
TRBD1	.	TRBV11-3	TRBJ2-7	14	TGTGCCAGCAGCCGGGACAGGGTTCATTACGAGCAGTACTTC	CASSRDRVHYEQYF
.	.	TRBV9	TRBJ2-3	14	TGTGCCAGCAGCGTAGTTCAGAACACAGATACGCAGTATTTT	CASSVVQNTDTQYF
.	once	TRBV20-1	TRBJ2-7	11	TGCAGTGCCCCTCTCCCAAACGGGCAGTACTTC	CSAPLPNGQYF
.	.	TRBV18	TRBJ2-1	14	TGTGCCAGCTCACCACCCGGACTCCCCAATGAGCAGTTCTTC	CASSPPGLPNEQFF
TRBD1	.	TRBV6-5	TRBJ1-3	14	TGTGCCAGTCGACAGGGGATTTCTGGAAACACCATATATTTT	CASRQGISGNTIYF
.	.	TRBV7-2	TRBJ1-2	15	TGTGCCAGCAGCTTAGACCACAGGCTCGTGAGGAGCTACACCTTC	CASSLDHRLVRSYTF
TRBD2	.	TRBV27	TRBJ2-1	15	TGTGCCAGCAGTATACTAGCGGGAGGCACCGGGGAGCAGTTCTTC	CASSILAGGTGEQFF
.	once	TRBV11-2	TRBJ1-1	12	TGTGCCAGCAGCTTAGTTCCGGGTGAAGCTTTCTTT	CASSLVPGEAFF
.	.	TRBV12-5	TRBJ2-6	18	TGTGCTAGTGGTAATATAAATGCAGGACAAAGTCGGGCCAACGTCCTGACTTTC	CASGNINAGQSRANVLTF
.	.	TRBV7-9	TRBJ2-5	15	TGTGCCAGCAGCACCGGAGTAGGCCATCAAGAGACCCAGTACTTC	CASSTGVGHQETQYF
.	.	TRBV7-2	TRBJ1-2	14	TGTGCCAGCAGCTTAGACAGGGCAAGCTATGGCTACACCTTC	CASSLDRASYGYTF